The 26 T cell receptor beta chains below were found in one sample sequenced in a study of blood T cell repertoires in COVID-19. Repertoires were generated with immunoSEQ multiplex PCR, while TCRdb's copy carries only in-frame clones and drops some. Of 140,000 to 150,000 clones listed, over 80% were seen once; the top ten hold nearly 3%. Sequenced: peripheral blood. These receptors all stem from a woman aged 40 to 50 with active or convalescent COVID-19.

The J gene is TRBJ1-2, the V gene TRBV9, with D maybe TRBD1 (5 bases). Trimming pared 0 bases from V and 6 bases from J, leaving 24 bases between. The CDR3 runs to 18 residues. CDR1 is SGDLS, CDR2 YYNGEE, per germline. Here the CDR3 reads CASSVGSYRVGREDGYTF. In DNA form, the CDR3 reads TGTGCCAGCAGCGTAGGATCCTACCGGGTGGGGCGGGAAGATGGCTACACCTTC.

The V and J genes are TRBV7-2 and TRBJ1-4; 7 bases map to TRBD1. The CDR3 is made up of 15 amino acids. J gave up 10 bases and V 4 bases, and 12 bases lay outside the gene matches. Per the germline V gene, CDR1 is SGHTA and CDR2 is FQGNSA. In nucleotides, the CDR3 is TGTGCCAGCAGCTCTGGACAGGCCGAGGCGGGAAAACTGTTTTTT. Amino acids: CASSSGQAEAGKLFF.

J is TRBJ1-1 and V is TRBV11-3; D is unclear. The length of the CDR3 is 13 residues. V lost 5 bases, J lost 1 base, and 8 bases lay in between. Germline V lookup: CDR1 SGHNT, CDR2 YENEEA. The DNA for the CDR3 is TGTGCCAGCAGCCCTACAGAGAACACTGAAGCTTTCTTT. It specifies CASSPTENTEAFF.

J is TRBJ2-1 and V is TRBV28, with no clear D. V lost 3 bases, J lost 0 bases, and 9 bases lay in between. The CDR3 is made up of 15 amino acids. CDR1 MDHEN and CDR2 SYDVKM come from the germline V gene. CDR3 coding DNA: TGTGCCAGCAGTTTGACTCCCAGCTCCTACAATGAGCAGTTCTTC. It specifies CASSLTPSSYNEQFF.

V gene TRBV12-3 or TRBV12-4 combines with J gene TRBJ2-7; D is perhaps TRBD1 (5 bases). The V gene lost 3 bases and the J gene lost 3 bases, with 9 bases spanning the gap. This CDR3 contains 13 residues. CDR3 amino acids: CASSFEGVYEQYF. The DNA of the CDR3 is TGTGCCAGCAGTTTCGAAGGGGTCTACGAGCAGTACTTC.

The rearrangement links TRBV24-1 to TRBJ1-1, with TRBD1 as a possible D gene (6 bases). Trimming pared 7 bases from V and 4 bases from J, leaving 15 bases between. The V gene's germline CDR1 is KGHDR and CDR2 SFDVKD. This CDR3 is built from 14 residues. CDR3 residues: CATSPRDTTTEAFF. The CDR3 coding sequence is TGTGCCACCAGCCCCCGGGACACCACCACTGAAGCTTTCTTT.

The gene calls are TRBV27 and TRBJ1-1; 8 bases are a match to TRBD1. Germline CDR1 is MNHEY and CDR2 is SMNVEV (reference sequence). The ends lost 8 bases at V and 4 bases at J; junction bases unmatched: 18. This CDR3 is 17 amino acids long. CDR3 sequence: CASSLMLQGAPSTEAFF. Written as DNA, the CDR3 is TGTGCCAGCTCTCTCATGCTCCAGGGGGCGCCTAGCACTGAAGCTTTCTTT.

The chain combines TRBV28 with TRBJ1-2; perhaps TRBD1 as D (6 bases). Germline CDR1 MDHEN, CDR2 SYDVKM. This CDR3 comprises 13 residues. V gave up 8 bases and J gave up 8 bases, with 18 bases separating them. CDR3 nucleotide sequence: TGTGCCAGCCTTGGCCGGGACACAGACGGCTACACCTTC. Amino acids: CASLGRDTDGYTF.

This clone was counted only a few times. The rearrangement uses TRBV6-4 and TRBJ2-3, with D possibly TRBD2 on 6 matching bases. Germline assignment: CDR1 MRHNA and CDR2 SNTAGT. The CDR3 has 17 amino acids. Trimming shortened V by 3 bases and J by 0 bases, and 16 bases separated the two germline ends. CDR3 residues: CASSDDGGDFSTDTQYF. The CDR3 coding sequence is TGTGCCAGCAGTGATGACGGAGGGGACTTCAGCACAGATACGCAGTATTTT.

CDR3 nucleotides: TGTGCCAGCAGCCAAGATAGCAGCTATGGCTACACCTTC. It is translated as CASSQDSSYGYTF. The chain uses TRBV3-1 (or the pseudogene TRBV3-2) and TRBJ1-2; D is uncertain. V was clipped by 0 bases and J by 4 bases, with 6 bases between them. The CDR3 is 13 residues long. Germline loops: CDR1 LGHDT, CDR2 YNNKEL (reference sequence).

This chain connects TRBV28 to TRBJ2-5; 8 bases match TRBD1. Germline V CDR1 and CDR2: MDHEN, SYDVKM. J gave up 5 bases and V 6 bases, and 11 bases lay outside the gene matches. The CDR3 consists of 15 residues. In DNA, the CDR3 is TGTGCCAGCAGCCCCGGGGCAGGGGGCGAGGAGACCCAGTACTTC. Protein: CASSPGAGGEETQYF. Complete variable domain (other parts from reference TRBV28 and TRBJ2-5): DVKVTQSSRYLVKRTGEKVFLECVQDMDHENMFWYRQDPGLGLRLIYFSYDVKMKEKGDIPEGYSVSREKKERFSLILESASTNQTSMYLCASSPGAGGEETQYFGPGTRLLVL.

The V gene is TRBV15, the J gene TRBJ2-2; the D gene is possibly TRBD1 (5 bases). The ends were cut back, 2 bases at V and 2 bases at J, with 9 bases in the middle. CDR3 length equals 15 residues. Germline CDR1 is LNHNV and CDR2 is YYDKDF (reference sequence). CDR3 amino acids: CATSRRQLNTGELFF. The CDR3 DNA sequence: TGTGCCACCAGCAGAAGACAGCTAAACACCGGGGAGCTGTTTTTT.

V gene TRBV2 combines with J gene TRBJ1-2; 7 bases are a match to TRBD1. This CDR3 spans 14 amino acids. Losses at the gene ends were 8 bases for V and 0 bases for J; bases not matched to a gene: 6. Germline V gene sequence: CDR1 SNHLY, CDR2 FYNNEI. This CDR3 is CASSGDSPNYGYTF. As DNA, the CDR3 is TGTGCCAGCTCTGGGGACAGCCCTAACTATGGCTACACCTTC.

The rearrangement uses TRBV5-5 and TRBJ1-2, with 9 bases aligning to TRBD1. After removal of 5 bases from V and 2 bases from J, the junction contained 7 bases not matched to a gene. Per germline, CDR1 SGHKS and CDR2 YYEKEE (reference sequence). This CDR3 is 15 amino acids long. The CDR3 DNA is TGTGCCAGCAGACAGGACAGGGGAAGGAACTATGGCTACACCTTC. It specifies CASRQDRGRNYGYTF.

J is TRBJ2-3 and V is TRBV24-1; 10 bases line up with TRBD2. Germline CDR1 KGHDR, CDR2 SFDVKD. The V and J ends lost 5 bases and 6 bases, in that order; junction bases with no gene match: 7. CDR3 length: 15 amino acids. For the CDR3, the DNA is TGTGCCACCAGTGGTCCTAGCGGGGGATGGGATACGCAGTATTTT. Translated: CATSGPSGGWDTQYF.

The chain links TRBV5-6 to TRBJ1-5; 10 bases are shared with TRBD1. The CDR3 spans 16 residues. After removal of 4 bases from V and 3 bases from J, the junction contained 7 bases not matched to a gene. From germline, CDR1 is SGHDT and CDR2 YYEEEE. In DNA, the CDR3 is TGTGCCAGCAGCCGCGACAGGGGGCAGATCAATCAGCCCCAGCATTTT. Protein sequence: CASSRDRGQINQPQHF.

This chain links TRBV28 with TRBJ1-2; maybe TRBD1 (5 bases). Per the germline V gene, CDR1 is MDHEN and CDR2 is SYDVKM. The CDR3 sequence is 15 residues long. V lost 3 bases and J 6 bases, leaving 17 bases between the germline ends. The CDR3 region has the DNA TGTGCCAGCAGTTTTAGGGCAGGGAGGGGCGATGGCTACACCTTC. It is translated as CASSFRAGRGDGYTF.

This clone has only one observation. CDR3 DNA: TGCGCCAGCAGCCAGGGGGCCCACTCCTACGAGCAGTACTTC. Encoded protein: CASSQGAHSYEQYF. The V gene is TRBV10-2, the J gene TRBJ2-7; 8 bases agree with TRBD1. The germline V gene has CDR1 WSHSY and CDR2 SAAADI. V was clipped by 6 bases and J by 0 bases; unmatched bases: 4. The CDR3 loop spans 14 amino acids.

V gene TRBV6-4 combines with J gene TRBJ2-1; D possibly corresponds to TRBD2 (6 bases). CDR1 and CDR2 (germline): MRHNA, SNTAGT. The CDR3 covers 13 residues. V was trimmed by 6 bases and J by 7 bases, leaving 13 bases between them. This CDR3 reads CASSPLEGNEQFF. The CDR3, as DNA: TGTGCCAGCAGCCCCTTGGAGGGGAATGAGCAGTTCTTC.

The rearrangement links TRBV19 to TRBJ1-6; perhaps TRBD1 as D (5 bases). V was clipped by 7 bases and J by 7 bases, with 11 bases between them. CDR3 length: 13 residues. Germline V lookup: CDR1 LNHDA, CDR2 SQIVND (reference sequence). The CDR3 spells CASKGAGNSPLHF. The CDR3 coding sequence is TGTGCCAGTAAAGGGGCGGGAAATTCACCCCTCCACTTT.

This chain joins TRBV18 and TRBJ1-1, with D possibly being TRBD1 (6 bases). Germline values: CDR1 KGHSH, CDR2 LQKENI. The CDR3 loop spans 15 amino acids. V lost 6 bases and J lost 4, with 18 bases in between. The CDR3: CASSPQGLGSTEAFF. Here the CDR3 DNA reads TGTGCCAGCTCTCCCCAGGGGCTGGGGAGCACTGAAGCTTTCTTT.

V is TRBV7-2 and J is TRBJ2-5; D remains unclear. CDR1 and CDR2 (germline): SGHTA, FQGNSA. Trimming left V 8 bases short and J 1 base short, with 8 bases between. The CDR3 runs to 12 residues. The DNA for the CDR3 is TGTGCCAGCCTGAGTGGCCAAGAGACCCAGTACTTC. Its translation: CASLSGQETQYF.

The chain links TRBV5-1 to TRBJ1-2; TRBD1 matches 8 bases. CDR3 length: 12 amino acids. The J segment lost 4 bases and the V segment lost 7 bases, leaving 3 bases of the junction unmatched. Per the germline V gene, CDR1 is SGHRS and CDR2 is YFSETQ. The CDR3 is CASGQGSYGYTF. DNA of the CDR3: TGCGCCAGCGGACAGGGATCCTATGGCTACACCTTC.

The CDR3 reads CASRGGPTEAFF. Here the CDR3 DNA reads TGTGCCAGTAGAGGGGGCCCCACTGAAGCTTTCTTT. The V and J genes are TRBV19 and TRBJ1-1, with 7 bases aligning to TRBD1. V was clipped by 6 bases and J by 4 bases; unmatched bases: 2. The CDR3 is made up of 12 amino acids. CDR1 and CDR2 from the germline V gene are LNHDA and SQIVND (reference sequence).

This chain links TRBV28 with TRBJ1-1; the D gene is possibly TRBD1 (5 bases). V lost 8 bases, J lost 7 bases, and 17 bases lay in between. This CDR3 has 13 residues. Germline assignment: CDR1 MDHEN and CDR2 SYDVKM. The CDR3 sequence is CASQGGVPGEAFF. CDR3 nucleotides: TGTGCCAGCCAGGGAGGGGTACCGGGTGAAGCTTTCTTT.

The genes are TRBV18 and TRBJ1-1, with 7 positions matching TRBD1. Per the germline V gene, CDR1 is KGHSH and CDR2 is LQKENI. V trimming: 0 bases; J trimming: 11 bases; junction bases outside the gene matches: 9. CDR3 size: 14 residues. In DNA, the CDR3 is TGTGCCAGCTCACCACCCAGTACAGGGGCCCTCGCTTTCTTT. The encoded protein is CASSPPSTGALAFF.